The 20 T cell receptor beta chains reported below all come from one sample, sequenced in a study of identical twins. One entry per CDR3 protein, called by TCRdb with MiXCR from the 5' RACE reads. The table lists 450,000 or so distinct CDR3 sequences, around 18% of them singletons. The sequencing input was naive T cells sorted from blood. The receptor set was obtained from a man in his forties or fifties in good health.

This clonotype has a handful of counts. V usage is TRBV7-6 and J usage is TRBJ2-2, with D hard to call. V lost 5 bases and J 4 bases, leaving 5 bases between the germline ends. The germline V gene has CDR1 SGHVS and CDR2 FNYEAQ. The CDR3 spans 12 residues. CDR3 DNA sequence: TGTGCCAGCAGCCCACTCACCGGGGAGCTGTTTTTT. This encodes CASSPLTGELFF.

This clonotype occurred many times. The chain combines TRBV5-1 with TRBJ2-1; D call uncertain. CDR1 is SGHRS and CDR2 is YFSETQ in the germline V gene. CDR3 size: 11 residues. The ends were cut back, 1 base at V and 10 bases at J, with 6 bases in the middle. The CDR3 DNA reads as TGCGCCAGCAGCTTGTCGGACGAGCAGTTCTTC. Residues: CASSLSDEQFF.

The chain has TRBV30 and TRBJ2-7; D call uncertain. There are 12 residues in the CDR3. The V end lost 3 bases, the J end lost 4 bases, and 10 bases lay between the germline ends. Germline values: CDR1 GTSNPN, CDR2 SVGIG (reference sequence). CDR3 sequence (DNA): TGTGCCTGGAGCCAGACGTCGTACGAGCAGTACTTC. It specifies CAWSQTSYEQYF.

This clonotype was observed many times. The rearrangement joins TRBV6-2 or TRBV6-3 to TRBJ2-1; possibly TRBD1 for D (5 bases). V was clipped by 2 bases and J by 8 bases, with 10 bases between them. There are 13 residues in the CDR3. Germline values: CDR1 MNHEY, CDR2 SVGEGT. The CDR3 here is CASSYPGSDEQFF. The CDR3 DNA follows: TGTGCCAGCAGTTACCCAGGGTCCGATGAGCAGTTCTTC.

The chain uses TRBV20-1 and TRBJ2-7; TRBD2 matches 10 bases. Trimming took 3 bases from V and 2 from J; bases not matched to a gene: 7. This CDR3 region has 15 residues. Germline CDR1 is DFQATT and CDR2 is SNEGSKA (reference sequence). DNA for the CDR3: TGCAGTGCTAGTCCCAGGACTAGCGGAACCTACGAGCAGTACTTC. Encoded protein: CSASPRTSGTYEQYF.

This chain connects TRBV10-2 to TRBJ2-3, with 12 bases identical to TRBD2. The CDR3 sequence is 18 residues long. CDR1 is WSHSY and CDR2 is SAAADI in the germline V gene. The V and J ends lost 2 bases and 7 bases, in that order; junction bases with no gene match: 13. CDR3 amino acids: CASSENYRLAGDRNTQYF. The DNA of the CDR3 is TGCGCCAGCAGTGAGAACTATCGACTAGCGGGGGATCGAAATACGCAGTATTTT.

This clonotype was picked up a small number of times. The chain is built from TRBV10-3 and TRBJ1-2; 8 bases are a match to TRBD1. V lost 7 bases and J lost 8; bases outside the gene matches: 12. The CDR3 consists of 14 residues. The germline V gene has CDR1 ENHRY and CDR2 SYGVKD. The CDR3 sequence: CAINSMQGAWGYTF. Written as DNA, the CDR3 is TGTGCCATCAACTCGATGCAGGGGGCCTGGGGCTACACCTTC.

This clonotype was observed many times. The chain recombines TRBV5-1 with TRBJ1-1; D is unresolved. CDR1 and CDR2 from the germline V gene are SGHRS and YFSETQ. Trimming took 5 bases from V and 0 from J, leaving 17 bases between them. The CDR3 consists of 16 residues. CDR3 in amino acids: CASRPQIPTVNTEAFF. The CDR3 nucleotides are TGCGCCAGCAGGCCTCAAATACCGACCGTGAACACTGAAGCTTTCTTT.

This clonotype has just a few counts. The genes are TRBV4-3 and TRBJ2-3, with no clear D. Germline-derived CDR1 and CDR2 are LGHNA and YSLEER. V was pared by 4 bases and J by 2 bases, with 13 bases between. The CDR3 spans 15 residues. DNA for the CDR3: TGCGCCAGCAGCCCCCTGGGCGAAGACACAGATACGCAGTATTTT. This codes for CASSPLGEDTDTQYF.

Many counts were recorded for this clonotype. The V call is TRBV7-9, the J call TRBJ2-7; D not certain. The V end was cut by 1 base, the J end by 3 bases, with 4 bases between. The CDR3 covers 12 residues. Per germline, CDR1 SEHNR and CDR2 FQNEAQ (reference sequence). CDR3 nucleotides: TGTGCCAGCAGCTTAGACTACTACGAGCAGTACTTC. Protein: CASSLDYYEQYF.

V gene TRBV5-1 combines with J gene TRBJ2-1; 8 positions agree with TRBD2. The V segment lost 0 bases and the J segment 0 bases; nucleotides outside the gene matches: 8. The CDR3 is 18 residues long. Germline CDR1 reads SGHRS; CDR2 reads YFSETQ. The CDR3 here is CASSLGSSRGGSYNEQFF. DNA for the CDR3: TGCGCCAGCAGCTTGGGGTCCTCTCGGGGGGGCTCCTACAATGAGCAGTTCTTC.

V usage is TRBV6-2 or TRBV6-3 and J usage is TRBJ2-1; perhaps D is TRBD1 or TRBD2 (5 bases each). Germline V lookup: CDR1 MNHEY, CDR2 SVGEGT. The CDR3 length is 13 residues. V lost 5 bases to trimming and J lost 13 bases, with 18 bases between them. The CDR3 DNA reads as TGTGCCAGCAGTGACACACTCGGGACCTTTCAGTTCTTC. Its translation is CASSDTLGTFQFF.

Many counts were recorded for this clonotype. J is TRBJ2-4 and V is TRBV7-2, with 7 nucleotides matching TRBD2. V was clipped by 2 bases and J by 4 bases; unmatched bases: 8. The CDR3 sequence is 16 residues long. Germline V lookup: CDR1 SGHTA, CDR2 FQGNSA. CDR3 in DNA: TGTGCCAGCAGCTTAACCCGGCTAGCGGAAAAAAACATTCAGTACTTC. The encoded protein is CASSLTRLAEKNIQYF.

DNA for the CDR3: TGTGCCAGCAGCTTAGCGCGGGGGGCGGGAGTTCGTGAGGAGACCCAGTACTTC. Its translation is CASSLARGAGVREETQYF. V and J are TRBV7-2 and TRBJ2-5; 8 bases are a match to TRBD2. The V and J ends lost 0 bases and 5 bases, in that order; junction bases with no gene match: 14. This CDR3 spans 18 amino acids. The germline CDR1 and CDR2 sequences are SGHTA and FQGNSA. Drawing the rest from reference TRBV7-2 and TRBJ2-5, the complete variable domain is GAGVSQSPSNKVTEKGKDVELRCDPISGHTALYWYRQSLGQGLEFLIYFQGNSAPDKSGLPSDRFSAERTGGSVSTLTIQRTQQEDSAVYLCASSLARGAGVREETQYFGPGTRLLVL.

This chain links TRBV18 with TRBJ1-1; unclear D gene. Trimming removed 0 bases at V and 3 bases at J, with 8 bases between. Germline-derived CDR1 and CDR2 are KGHSH and LQKENI. There are 14 residues in the CDR3. This CDR3 reads CASSPPSGHTEAFF. CDR3 DNA: TGTGCCAGCTCACCACCTTCAGGACACACTGAAGCTTTCTTT.

The chain uses TRBV28 and TRBJ2-7, with D perhaps TRBD1 (6 bases). Germline V gene data show CDR1 as MDHEN and CDR2 as SYDVKM. V lost 1 base and J 5 bases, leaving 15 bases between the germline ends. This CDR3 comprises 15 residues. CDR3 protein: CASSLSLKSGDEQYF. CDR3 nucleotides: TGTGCCAGCAGTTTATCCCTTAAATCAGGGGACGAGCAGTACTTC.

This clonotype was seen a handful of times. J is TRBJ2-7 and V is TRBV4-3, with D perhaps TRBD1 or TRBD2 (5 bases each). V gave up 4 bases and J gave up 3 bases, with 16 bases separating them. The CDR3 runs to 15 residues. Germline-derived CDR1 and CDR2 are LGHNA and YSLEER. The DNA of the CDR3 is TGCGCCAGCAGCCCTTCCACGGGACGACTCTACGAGCAGTACTTC. This translates into CASSPSTGRLYEQYF.

A few counts support this clonotype. The chain links TRBV12-3 or TRBV12-4 to TRBJ2-7, with TRBD1 matching over 10 bases. CDR3 length equals 14 residues. Germline trimming cut 3 bases from V and 2 bases from J; bases unmatched to any gene: 1. CDR3 amino acids: CASSFDRGPYEQYF. The CDR3 DNA reads as TGTGCCAGCAGTTTCGACAGGGGGCCCTACGAGCAGTACTTC.

This clonotype was seen a handful of times. The rearrangement links TRBV27 to TRBJ2-2; 10 bases line up with TRBD2. Unmatched junction bases numbered 9, after V lost 6 bases and J lost 2 bases. The CDR3 sequence is 17 residues long. CDR1 is MNHEY and CDR2 is SMNVEV in the germline V gene (reference sequence). The CDR3, as DNA: TGTGCCAGCAGCCTCCTAGAACTAGCGGGAAACACCGGGGAGCTGTTTTTT. As protein: CASSLLELAGNTGELFF.

The chain couples TRBV29-1 to TRBJ2-5; 9 bases agree with TRBD2. There are 16 residues in the CDR3. The junction had 11 bases not matched to a gene; V was cut back by 3 bases and J by 3 bases. Looked up from germline, CDR1 is SQVTM and CDR2 is ANQGSEA. DNA for the CDR3: TGCAGCGTTGATGGTTTAGCGGGAGTTGGTGAAGAGACCCAGTACTTC. Protein: CSVDGLAGVGEETQYF.